This T cell receptor (beta chain) derives from a study of cytomegalovirus exposure and HLA in healthy donors. The PCR employed 60 Vbeta primers together with 13 Jbeta primers. The repertoire was sequenced with immunoSEQ multiplex PCR; TCRdb's copy has only in-frame clones and lacks some. The sample carries roughly 200,000 clones, just over 75% recorded once. This CDR3 region has 13 residues. Germline loops: CDR1 MDHEN, CDR2 SYDVKM. Trimming cost V 7 bases and J 5 bases; bases outside gene matches: 6. The TCR sequence derives from a woman aged 60 to 75 in good health and CMV-seropositive. The sequencing input was PBMCs. The rearrangement joins TRBV28 to TRBJ2-7, with TRBD2 matching 9 bases. CDR3 protein: CASTGLALHEQYF. The CDR3 DNA reads as TGTGCCAGCACCGGACTAGCGCTCCACGAGCAGTACTTC.